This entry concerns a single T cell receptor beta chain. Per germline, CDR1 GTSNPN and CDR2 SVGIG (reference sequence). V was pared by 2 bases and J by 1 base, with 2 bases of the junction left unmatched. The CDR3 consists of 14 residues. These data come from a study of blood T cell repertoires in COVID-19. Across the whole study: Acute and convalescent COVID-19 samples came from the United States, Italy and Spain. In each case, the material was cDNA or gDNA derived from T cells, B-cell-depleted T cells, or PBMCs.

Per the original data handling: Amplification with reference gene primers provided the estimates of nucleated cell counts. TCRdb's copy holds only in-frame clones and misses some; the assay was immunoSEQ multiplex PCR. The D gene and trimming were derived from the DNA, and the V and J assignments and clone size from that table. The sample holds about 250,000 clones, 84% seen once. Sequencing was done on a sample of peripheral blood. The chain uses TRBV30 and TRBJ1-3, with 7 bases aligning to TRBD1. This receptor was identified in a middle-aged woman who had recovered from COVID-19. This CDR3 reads CAWSIQGSGNTIYF. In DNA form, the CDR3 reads TGTGCCTGGAGTATACAGGGGTCTGGAAACACCATATATTTT.